Following are 19 T cell receptor beta chains from one sample sequenced in a study of cytomegalovirus exposure and HLA in healthy donors. Use of 60 Vbeta and 13 Jbeta primers characterized the PCR. The protocol was immunoSEQ multiplex PCR, while the TCRdb copy is restricted to in-frame clones and leaves out a portion. The table lists 120,000 or so clones, around 78% of them singletons, with roughly 1.3% in the top ten. Sequenced input: PBMCs. All receptors come from a woman aged 25 to 39 in good health and CMV-seronegative.

The chain uses TRBV29-1 and TRBJ1-1; D gene ambiguous. V was clipped by 6 bases and J by 1 base, with 12 bases between them. This CDR3 is 13 amino acids long. Germline CDR1 SQVTM, CDR2 ANQGSEA. CDR3 loop: CSVGPGRNTEAFF. The CDR3 nucleotides are TGCAGCGTCGGTCCAGGCCGGAACACTGAAGCTTTCTTT.

This chain connects TRBV5-1 to TRBJ2-7; 9 bases are a match to TRBD1. The germline CDR1 and CDR2 sequences are SGHRS and YFSETQ. The CDR3 runs to 14 residues. The ends lost 4 bases at V and 5 bases at J; junction bases unmatched: 7. The CDR3 is CASSAWTGVHEQYF. CDR3 sequence (DNA): TGCGCCAGCAGCGCATGGACAGGGGTCCACGAGCAGTACTTC.

This chain uses TRBV10-3 with TRBJ2-6, with no clear D. CDR3 length: 18 amino acids. The germline V gene encodes CDR1 ENHRY and CDR2 SYGVKD. Trimming took 6 bases from V and 0 from J, leaving 18 bases between them. For the CDR3, the DNA is TGTGCCATCAGGCCGGCTAGAGGTGAATTCTCTGGGGCCAACGTCCTGACTTTC. Its protein product is CAIRPARGEFSGANVLTF.

CDR3: CASTPKTGVDTEAFF. The CDR3 DNA reads TGTGCCAGTACTCCCAAGACAGGGGTGGACACTGAAGCTTTCTTT. The chain couples TRBV27 to TRBJ1-1, with 8 bases aligning to TRBD1. Germline V lookup: CDR1 MNHEY, CDR2 SMNVEV (reference sequence). After removal of 9 bases from V and 3 bases from J, the junction contained 12 bases not matched to a gene. The CDR3 is 15 residues long.

This sequence joins TRBV4-3 and TRBJ2-6, with D hard to call. This CDR3 has 15 amino acids. Trimming pared 0 bases from V and 2 bases from J, leaving 5 bases between. Per germline, CDR1 LGHNA and CDR2 YSLEER. The DNA for the CDR3 is TGCGCCAGCAGCCAAGACTCTACTGGGGCCAACGTCCTGACTTTC. Encoded protein: CASSQDSTGANVLTF.

The V and J genes are TRBV30 and TRBJ2-5; tentative D call: TRBD1 (6 bases). The end of the DNA fits TRBJ2-7 better, so the J call may be wrong. CDR1 and CDR2 (germline): GTSNPN, SVGIG (reference sequence). There are 14 residues in the CDR3. The CDR3, as DNA: TGTGCCTGGAGTGTGGGGGCAGGATTCCACGAGCAGTACTTC. Protein sequence: CAWSVGAGFHEQYF.

The DNA for the CDR3 is TGTGCCAGCAGCACAGGGACAGGGACTTTTGAGACCCAGTACTTC. Translated: CASSTGTGTFETQYF. The chain employs TRBV7-9 and TRBJ2-5; TRBD1 matches at 9 bases. Germline lookup yields CDR1 SEHNR and CDR2 FQNEAQ (reference sequence). V lost 5 bases and J lost 5; bases outside the gene matches: 9. The CDR3 totals 15 residues.

This chain's CDR3 is CASSLAGNEQFF. CDR3 coding DNA: TGTGCCAGCAGCTTGGCCGGCAATGAGCAGTTCTTC. The V call is TRBV5-4, the J call TRBJ2-1, with D unresolved. Trimming took off 0 bases at V and 6 bases at J, with 4 bases between the two ends. The V gene's germline CDR1 is SGHNT and CDR2 YYREEE (reference sequence). The CDR3 consists of 12 residues. The variable domain in full, completed from reference TRBV5-4 and TRBJ2-1, reads ETGVTQSPTHLIKTRGQQVTLRCSSQSGHNTVSWYQQALGQGPQFIFQYYREEENGRGNFPPRFSGLQFPNYSSELNVNALELDDSALYLCASSLAGNEQFFGPGTRLTVL.

This chain links TRBV9 with TRBJ2-3, with a weak D call TRBD2 (7 bases). CDR1 is SGDLS and CDR2 is YYNGEE in the germline V gene. This CDR3 region has 15 residues. The V and J ends lost 0 bases and 6 bases respectively, with 14 bases between them. The CDR3 loop reads CASSVVGGGADTQYF. CDR3 nucleotides: TGTGCCAGCAGCGTAGTAGGTGGGGGGGCCGATACGCAGTATTTT. Supplemented by reference TRBV9 and TRBJ2-3, the full variable domain reads DSGVTQTPKHLITATGQRVTLRCSPRSGDLSVYWYQQSLDQGLQFLIQYYNGEERAKGNILERFSAQQFPDLHSELNLSSLELGDSALYFCASSVVGGGADTQYFGPGTRLTVL.

This rearrangement joins TRBV10-1 to TRBJ1-5, with D perhaps matching TRBD1 (5 bases). The V end lost 6 bases, the J end lost 6 bases, and 12 bases lay between the germline ends. The V gene's germline CDR1 is WNHNN and CDR2 SYGVQD (reference sequence). This CDR3 has 13 residues. This chain's CDR3 is CASRVRASQPQHF. The CDR3 bases are TGCGCCAGCAGAGTCAGGGCCAGTCAGCCCCAGCATTTT.

The chain combines TRBV15 with TRBJ2-7, with 7 bases that match TRBD1. V dropped 1 base and J dropped 0; count of bases not matched to a gene: 3. Looked up from germline, CDR1 is LNHNV and CDR2 is YYDKDF (reference sequence). The CDR3 extends over 15 amino acids. CDR3 DNA: TGTGCCACCAGCAGAGCCCGGGACAGCTCCTACGAGCAGTACTTC. Amino acid sequence: CATSRARDSSYEQYF.

This clone turned up a few times. The CDR3 sequence is CAYGQGSHQPQHF. The CDR3 DNA reads as TGTGCCTATGGACAGGGGAGTCACCAGCCCCAGCATTTT. The V and J genes are TRBV30 and TRBJ1-5, with 9 positions matching TRBD1. Germline V gene sequence: CDR1 GTSNPN, CDR2 SVGIG (reference sequence). The ends lost 7 bases at V and 7 bases at J; junction bases unmatched: 8. This CDR3 contains 13 residues.

This sequence joins TRBV2 and TRBJ1-2; 12 nucleotides line up with TRBD1. V lost 7 bases to trimming and J lost 8 bases; unmatched junction nucleotides: 14. The germline gives CDR1 SNHLY, CDR2 FYNNEI. The length of the CDR3 is 16 residues. CDR3 DNA: TGTGCCAGCATCGAGGGAAATTGGGACAGGGGGCGAGGCTACACCTTC. Residues: CASIEGNWDRGRGYTF.

V usage is TRBV11-2 and J usage is TRBJ2-5; 9 bases fit TRBD2. Germline V gene sequence: CDR1 SGHAT, CDR2 FQNNGV. The CDR3 length is 14 residues. The V and J ends lost 5 bases and 3 bases, in that order; junction bases with no gene match: 4. CDR3 region: CASSPRTSEETQYF. The CDR3 region has the DNA TGTGCCAGCAGCCCCCGGACTAGCGAAGAGACCCAGTACTTC.

This clone has only a few counts. V is TRBV11-2 and J is TRBJ2-5; 10 bases fit TRBD1. CDR1 and CDR2 from the germline V gene are SGHAT and FQNNGV. Trimming removed 5 bases from V and 0 bases from J; junction bases left unmatched: 3. CDR3 size: 15 residues. The CDR3 sequence: CASSQGQGNQETQYF. CDR3 coding DNA: TGTGCCAGCAGCCAGGGACAGGGGAACCAAGAGACCCAGTACTTC.

The chain links TRBV6-6 to TRBJ1-3, with D tentatively TRBD1 (5 bases). V lost 2 bases to trimming and J lost 0 bases, with 8 bases between them. The germline V gene has CDR1 MNHNY and CDR2 SVGAGI (reference sequence). CDR3 length: 15 amino acids. The DNA for the CDR3 is TGTGCCAGCAGTTACGGGCAGGGCTCTGGAAACACCATATATTTT. Its translation is CASSYGQGSGNTIYF.

The chain recombines TRBV5-4 with TRBJ2-5; D call uncertain. Germline CDR1 and CDR2: SGHNT and YYREEE (reference sequence). This CDR3 comprises 12 residues. V was cut by 3 bases and J by 1 base, with 4 bases left in between. The CDR3 DNA reads TGTGCCAGCAGCTGGCCCCAAGAGACCCAGTACTTC. Its translation is CASSWPQETQYF.

V is TRBV18 and J is TRBJ2-7; 7 bases line up with TRBD2. The ends lost 0 bases at V and 0 bases at J; junction bases unmatched: 2. CDR3 size: 15 residues. Germline assignment: CDR1 KGHSH and CDR2 LQKENI. The CDR3 sequence is CASSPPSGPSYEQYF. The CDR3 DNA is TGTGCCAGCTCACCACCTAGCGGGCCCTCCTACGAGCAGTACTTC.

The genes are TRBV7-8 and TRBJ1-2; no definite D call. Germline V gene lookup returns CDR1 SGHVS and CDR2 FQNEAQ. The CDR3 totals 16 residues. Trimming removed 0 bases at V and 6 bases at J, with 17 bases between. The CDR3 reads CASSLAGLSLTNGYTF. As DNA, the CDR3 is TGTGCCAGCAGCTTAGCCGGGTTAAGTCTGACGAATGGCTACACCTTC.